The 9 T cell receptor beta chains below come from one sample, sequenced in a study of cytomegalovirus exposure and HLA in healthy donors. Amplification used 60 Vbeta primers and 13 Jbeta primers. Measured with immunoSEQ multiplex PCR; TCRdb has only the in-frame clones, and not every one. The data show fewer than 250,000 clones, approximately 88% seen once. Sequenced material: PBMCs. The receptors were sampled from a boy younger than 10 in good health and CMV-seronegative.

The V call is TRBV5-8, the J call TRBJ1-2; D unresolved. V shed 3 bases and J shed 8 bases, with 14 bases lying between them. CDR3 length: 13 residues. CDR1 and CDR2 from the germline V gene are SGHTS and YDEGEE. As DNA, the CDR3 is TGTGCCAGCAGCTCGGGTATAGGCCGCGGCTACACCTTC. It encodes CASSSGIGRGYTF. The full variable domain, its missing parts supplied by reference TRBV5-8 and TRBJ1-2, is EAGVTQSPTHLIKTRGQQATLRCSPISGHTSVYWYQQALGLGLQFLLWYDEGEERNRGNFPPRFSGRQFPNYSSELNVNALELEDSALYLCASSSGIGRGYTFGSGTRLTVV.

The chain couples TRBV10-1 to TRBJ2-5; 7 positions match TRBD1. The J call is uncertain, as TRBJ2-7 better fits the DNA end. The germline gives CDR1 WNHNN, CDR2 SYGVQD (reference sequence). CDR3 length: 16 amino acids. The CDR3 here is CASSEDRAPPEYEQYF. CDR3 in DNA: TGCGCCAGCAGTGAGGACAGGGCCCCCCCCGAATACGAGCAGTACTTC.

The chain is built from TRBV5-1 and TRBJ2-2; 8 nucleotides match TRBD1. J was trimmed by 4 bases and V by 2 bases; bases with no gene match: 7. CDR3 size: 16 residues. The germline gives CDR1 SGHRS, CDR2 YFSETQ. Here the CDR3 DNA reads TGCGCCAGCAGCTTAACCCAGGGGGCGAGCACCGGGGAGCTGTTTTTT. It specifies CASSLTQGASTGELFF.

This clone has just a few counts. The CDR3, as DNA: TGTGCCAGCAGCTTGAGACAGGGAATAAACTACGAGCAGTACTTC. Translation gives CASSLRQGINYEQYF. V is TRBV5-4 and J is TRBJ2-7; 7 bases map to TRBD1. Germline V gene data show CDR1 as SGHNT and CDR2 as YYREEE (reference sequence). The V segment lost 1 base and the J segment 3 bases; nucleotides outside the gene matches: 7. The CDR3 extends over 15 amino acids.

V usage is TRBV6-1 and J usage is TRBJ1-2; D may be TRBD1 (5 bases). Trimming removed 3 bases at V and 4 bases at J, with 6 bases between. From germline, CDR1 is MNHNS and CDR2 SASEGT. The CDR3 length is 12 residues. CDR3 DNA: TGTGCCAGCAGTGACAGGGCCTATGGCTACACCTTC. This codes for CASSDRAYGYTF.

Only one count was recorded for this clone. This chain joins TRBV6-5 and TRBJ2-1; D gene unclear. The V end was cut by 5 bases, the J end by 8 bases, with 7 bases between. In germline, CDR1 is MNHEY, CDR2 SVGAGI. The length of the CDR3 is 11 residues. Here the CDR3 DNA reads TGTGCCAGCAGTGGGCCCCATGAGCAGTTCTTC. It is translated as CASSGPHEQFF.

V usage is TRBV30 and J usage is TRBJ1-4, with D possibly TRBD1 on 6 matching bases. V shed 4 bases and J shed 2 bases, with 14 bases lying between them. The CDR3 sequence is 15 residues long. CDR1 is GTSNPN and CDR2 is SVGIG in the germline V gene (reference sequence). CDR3 DNA sequence: TGTGCCTGGACTCCCTCACAGGGCACTAATGAAAAACTGTTTTTT. It translates to CAWTPSQGTNEKLFF.

The chain has TRBV2 and TRBJ1-2; possible D gene TRBD1, 6 bases. Germline V gene lookup returns CDR1 SNHLY and CDR2 FYNNEI. The CDR3 has 13 amino acids. V gave up 4 bases and J gave up 5 bases, with 11 bases separating them. The chain's CDR3 is CASSAQGVYGYTF. Written as DNA, the CDR3 is TGTGCCAGCAGTGCACAGGGTGTATATGGCTACACCTTC.

V usage is TRBV27 and J usage is TRBJ2-5; D might be TRBD1 (5 bases). The CDR3 is 13 residues long. Germline CDR1 and CDR2: MNHEY and SMNVEV (reference sequence). Trimming took 9 bases from V and 1 from J, leaving 12 bases between them. The CDR3 loop is CARGASTQETQYF. CDR3 coding DNA: TGTGCCAGAGGGGCTTCCACCCAAGAGACCCAGTACTTC.